This section outlines one T cell receptor (beta chain) sequence together with its context. The sample comes from a study of blood T cell repertoires in COVID-19. For the study at large: Whether acute or convalescent, the COVID-19 samples came from the United States, Italy and Spain. From T cells, B-cell-depleted T cells, or PBMCs came the material, which was cDNA or gDNA.

Methods used by the authors: Estimation of nucleated cell counts was performed using reference gene primer amplification. The table came from immunoSEQ multiplex PCR; TCRdb's copy has only in-frame clones and leaves some out. The DNA was the basis for D and trimming; V, J and clone size are from that table. The table records around 260,000 clones, around nine tenths of them present only once. V was clipped by 6 bases and J by 0 bases, with 14 bases between them. Germline values: CDR1 SEHNR, CDR2 FQNEAQ (reference sequence). The CDR3 has 16 amino acids. The sample comprised peripheral blood. The chain combines TRBV7-9 with TRBJ2-2, with D possibly TRBD2 on 7 matching bases. This TCR came from a man between 35 and 55 years old who had recovered from COVID-19. In nucleotides, the CDR3 is TGTGCCAGCAGGTTACCGGGGGGCGCGAACACCGGGGAGCTGTTTTTT. As protein: CASRLPGGANTGELFF.